Shown below are 12 T cell receptor beta chains from a single sample sequenced in a study of radiation and T cells in renal cell carcinoma (dated by TCRdb to 2020 to 2021). The time point label, read with the paper, signifies: blood 4 weeks post-SBRT, at nephrectomy. Sample treatment or condition, as interpreted from the label and publication: 15 Gy SBRT to primary tumor, nephrectomy 4 weeks later. Libraries were prepared through the immunoSEQ multiplex PCR assay. Sourced from immuneACCESS, this table was stored by TCRdb with only in-frame sequences that have V and J called. A share of the clones is absent; for the studies checked, an unresolved V gene accounts for under half, and the remainder has no known explanation. The sample table shows about 170,000 clones, and 88% are seen once. Around 11% of the sample is held by the ten biggest clonotypes. The input for sequencing was blood, taken from a patient whose treatment included radiotherapy and nephrectomy. The receptors stem from a woman aged 45 to 65 with renal cell carcinoma.

Points on this clone: The CDR3 carries no conserved terminal phenylalanine or tryptophan, so it likely arises from a read error. The limits of the CDR3 on the DNA are not certain, so only TCRdb's listed CDR3 is given. The J gene is TRBJ1-1, the V gene TRBV7-9; whether TRBD1, the table's D call, matches the DNA was not checked. Germline CDR1 and CDR2: SEHNR and FQNEAQ (reference sequence). The CDR3 spans 12 amino acids, including both terminal residues. This CDR3 is CASSQGSFDRLS.

The chain couples TRBV30 to TRBJ1-1; D is undetermined. Germline CDR1 and CDR2: GTSNPN and SVGIG (reference sequence). V was trimmed by 2 bases and J by 3 bases, leaving 16 bases between them. This CDR3 has 15 amino acids. The DNA of the CDR3 is TGTGCCTGGAGTCCTATTTGGGGTGGTGACACTGAAGCTTTCTTT. Protein product: CAWSPIWGGDTEAFF.

V is TRBV29-1 and J is TRBJ1-2, with unresolved D. The germline V and J ends were trimmed by 6 bases and 4 bases, with 9 bases remaining between them. The germline V gene has CDR1 SQVTM and CDR2 ANQGSEA. CDR3 length: 11 amino acids. CDR3: CSVREGYGYTF. CDR3 in DNA: TGCAGCGTGCGGGAGGGCTATGGCTACACCTTC. Based on the CDR3 plus reference TRBV29-1 and TRBJ1-2, the full variable domain is SAVISQKPSRDICQRGTSLTIQCQVDSQVTMMFWYRQQPGQSLTLIATANQGSEATYESGFVIDKFPISRPNLTFSTLTVSNMSPEDSSIYLCSVREGYGYTFGSGTRLTVV.

V and J are TRBV6-5 and TRBJ1-3; D ambiguous. CDR1 is MNHEY, CDR2 SVGAGI, per germline. Trimming removed 0 bases at V and 1 base at J, with 10 bases between. The CDR3 has 16 residues. The CDR3 region has the DNA TGTGCCAGCAGTTACTCGAAGGTTGCGTCTGGAAACACCATATATTTT. Encoded protein: CASSYSKVASGNTIYF.

V usage is TRBV5-6 and J usage is TRBJ2-5; a possible D gene is TRBD1 (5 bases). The V gene lost 0 bases and the J gene lost 5 bases, with 11 bases spanning the gap. This CDR3 region has 14 residues. Germline V gene lookup returns CDR1 SGHDT and CDR2 YYEEEE. CDR3 sequence (DNA): TGTGCCAGCAGCTTGGTGGCAGGGCGGGAGACCCAGTACTTC. As protein: CASSLVAGRETQYF.

V gene TRBV7-6 combines with J gene TRBJ1-2, with TRBD1 matching 8 bases. Looked up from germline, CDR1 is SGHVS and CDR2 is FNYEAQ. J was trimmed by 0 bases and V by 5 bases; bases with no gene match: 5. This CDR3 spans 15 amino acids. This CDR3 reads CASSPGQAANYGYTF. DNA for the CDR3: TGTGCCAGCAGCCCGGGACAGGCCGCTAACTATGGCTACACCTTC.

The chain recombines TRBV11-3 with TRBJ2-7; D gene ambiguous. V was clipped by 3 bases and J by 2 bases, with 20 bases between them. The CDR3 loop spans 17 amino acids. Germline V gives CDR1 SGHNT, CDR2 YENEEA. The DNA of the CDR3 is TGTGCCAGCAGCTTCTTTAGGTTCCGCCCGTTGGCCTACGAGCAGTACTTC. Its protein is CASSFFRFRPLAYEQYF. Using reference TRBV11-3 and TRBJ2-7 for the parts outside the CDR3, the full variable domain is EAGVVQSPRYKIIEKKQPVAFWCNPISGHNTLYWYLQNLGQGPELLIRYENEEAVDDSQLPKDRFSAERLKGVDSTLKIQPAELGDSAVYLCASSFFRFRPLAYEQYFGPGTRLTVT.

This chain connects TRBV10-3 to TRBJ2-7; D call uncertain. Germline values: CDR1 ENHRY, CDR2 SYGVKD. CDR3 length: 16 residues. The ends were cut back, 4 bases at V and 3 bases at J, with 19 bases in the middle. The CDR3, as DNA: TGTGCCATCAGTGGGGGTGGCGGTACAGTAGTCTACGAGCAGTACTTC. This sequence encodes CAISGGGGTVVYEQYF.

The rearrangement links TRBV7-9 to TRBJ2-3; D possibly corresponds to TRBD1 (6 bases). CDR3 length: 14 amino acids. V was trimmed by 6 bases and J by 5 bases, leaving 15 bases between them. Per the germline V gene, CDR1 is SEHNR and CDR2 is FQNEAQ (reference sequence). CDR3 loop: CASRSRGLEDTQYF. In DNA, the CDR3 is TGTGCCAGCAGGTCAAGGGGGTTGGAAGATACGCAGTATTTT. Based on the CDR3 plus reference TRBV7-9 and TRBJ2-3, the full variable domain is DTGVSQNPRHKITKRGQNVTFRCDPISEHNRLYWYRQTLGQGPEFLTYFQNEAQLEKSRLLSDRFSAERPKGSFSTLEIQRTEQGDSAMYLCASRSRGLEDTQYFGPGTRLTVL.

This rearrangement joins TRBV7-9 to TRBJ2-7; TRBD1 aligns across 8 bases. The length of the CDR3 is 14 residues. The germline V gene has CDR1 SEHNR and CDR2 FQNEAQ (reference sequence). The J segment lost 3 bases and the V segment lost 6 bases, leaving 7 bases of the junction unmatched. The CDR3: CASSPWTGIYEQYF. The CDR3 DNA is TGTGCCAGCAGTCCATGGACAGGGATCTACGAGCAGTACTTC.

V is TRBV9 and J is TRBJ2-3, with 8 nucleotides matching TRBD1. The CDR3 is made up of 17 amino acids. V lost 3 bases to trimming and J lost 2 bases; unmatched junction nucleotides: 11. Germline values: CDR1 SGDLS, CDR2 YYNGEE. CDR3: CASSAGDRSPLTDTQYF. DNA for the CDR3: TGTGCCAGCAGCGCCGGGGACAGGAGTCCCCTCACAGATACGCAGTATTTT.

This chain uses TRBV2 with TRBJ2-5; the D is unclear. The CDR3 is 12 residues long. Germline CDR1 is SNHLY and CDR2 is FYNNEI. Trimming took off 6 bases at V and 5 bases at J, with 10 bases between the two ends. CDR3 bases: TGTGCCAGCAGCGACCCTCTGGAGACCCAGTACTTC. Protein sequence: CASSDPLETQYF.